The 19 T cell receptor beta chains listed next were all sequenced from one sample in a study of T cells after yellow fever vaccination. Using its own MiXCR run on the 5' RACE reads, TCRdb lists one record per CDR3 protein. The table lists 450,000 to 550,000 distinct CDR3 sequences, 15% to 20% of them singletons. Source: PBMCs, taken 15 days after the yellow fever booster vaccination. The receptor source for this set is a man aged 25 to 40 who received the YFV17D yellow fever vaccine.

This clonotype showed up just a few times. This chain links TRBV20-1 with TRBJ2-5, with 14 bases identical to TRBD2. Germline CDR1 and CDR2: DFQATT and SNEGSKA (reference sequence). After removal of 7 bases from V and 3 bases from J, the junction contained 4 bases not matched to a gene. The CDR3 is 14 amino acids. The CDR3 DNA reads TGCAGTGAGCAGGGACTAGCGGGAGAAGAGACCCAGTACTTC. Amino acid sequence: CSEQGLAGEETQYF.

As for this clonotype: Relative to the germline gene, one junction end is altered; a read error may explain this. The chain uses TRBV28 and TRBJ2-1; the match to TRBD2 covers 7 bases. The CDR3 runs 12 residues. The V gene's germline CDR1 is MDHEN and CDR2 SYDVKM. CDR3 region: CASRKSGTERFF. The CDR3 DNA reads TGTGCCAGCAGGAAAAGCGGGACGGAGCGGTTCTTC.

This clonotype was observed a few times. The chain is built from TRBV7-2 and TRBJ1-2; D is perhaps TRBD1 (5 bases). CDR3 length equals 15 residues. The V gene's germline CDR1 is SGHTA and CDR2 FQGNSA. V was cut by 3 bases and J by 8 bases, with 19 bases left in between. The CDR3 DNA sequence: TGTGCCAGCAGCTTCCCCGGGACGCTTAATACCGGCTACACCTTC. Its protein product is CASSFPGTLNTGYTF.

CDR3 amino acids: CASSQHTSGRFDSNEQFF. DNA of the CDR3: TGCGCCAGCAGCCAACATACTAGCGGGAGGTTTGATAGCAATGAGCAGTTCTTC. This sequence joins TRBV4-3 and TRBJ2-1; 12 bases line up with TRBD2. This CDR3 has 18 amino acids. CDR1 is LGHNA, CDR2 YSLEER, per germline. Trimming took 2 bases from V and 6 from J; bases not matched to a gene: 11.

The chain has TRBV12-3 or TRBV12-4 and TRBJ2-7; 11 bases agree with TRBD2. The trim removed 3 bases at V and 2 bases at J, leaving 12 bases unmatched. This CDR3 contains 18 residues. This CDR3 is CASSFTPPATSGAYEQYF. CDR3 DNA sequence: TGTGCCAGCAGTTTTACCCCTCCCGCGACTAGCGGGGCCTACGAGCAGTACTTC.

This chain joins TRBV7-6 and TRBJ2-2; the D is unclear. Germline values: CDR1 SGHVS, CDR2 FNYEAQ. Deletions cut 5 bases from V and 7 bases from J, with 11 bases between. This CDR3 region has 13 residues. The CDR3 DNA follows: TGTGCCAGCAGCCGTTGGCAAGACGGGGAGCTGTTTTTT. Translating it yields CASSRWQDGELFF.

The chain joins TRBV27 to TRBJ2-1, with TRBD2 identical over 7 bases. The CDR3 loop spans 16 amino acids. Germline V gene data show CDR1 as MNHEY and CDR2 as SMNVEV (reference sequence). The ends lost 5 bases at V and 4 bases at J; junction bases unmatched: 11. The CDR3 coding sequence is TGTGCCAGCAGTCCCTCGCGGGCTAGCGGATACAATGAGCAGTTCTTC. Its translation is CASSPSRASGYNEQFF.

This clonotype was seen ten or more times. The chain links TRBV29-1 to TRBJ2-3, with 8 bases lining up with TRBD2. The CDR3 sequence is 11 residues long. The germline CDR1 and CDR2 sequences are SQVTM and ANQGSEA. Losses at the gene ends were 7 bases for V and 6 bases for J; bases not matched to a gene: 3. The CDR3 DNA reads TGCAGCGCCCGGGGGGGGGATACGCAGTATTTT. Its protein is CSARGGDTQYF.

This sequence joins TRBV14 and TRBJ2-3; D possibly uses TRBD1 or TRBD2 (5 bases each). This CDR3 has 13 residues. Trimming shortened V by 1 base and J by 7 bases, and 9 bases separated the two germline ends. CDR1 and CDR2 (germline): SGHDN, FVKESK. CDR3 nucleotide sequence: TGTGCCAGCAGCCAAGTATGGGGGAATACGCAGTATTTT. Residues: CASSQVWGNTQYF.

This clonotype was counted a few times. The rearrangement links TRBV20-1 to TRBJ2-1, with D uncertain. Deletions cut 5 bases from V and 0 bases from J, with 11 bases between. The CDR3 totals 14 residues. The V gene's germline CDR1 is DFQATT and CDR2 SNEGSKA (reference sequence). The CDR3 bases are TGCAGTGCTTCGTGGAAAAGCTCCTACAATGAGCAGTTCTTC. Amino acid sequence: CSASWKSSYNEQFF.

V is TRBV29-1 and J is TRBJ2-2; 9 bases map to TRBD1. Trimming at V came to 5 bases and at J to 4 bases, leaving 8 bases not matched to a gene. Germline CDR1 reads SQVTM; CDR2 reads ANQGSEA. This CDR3 has 15 amino acids. The DNA of the CDR3 is TGCAGCGTTCAGTCTGGGACAGGGTCCACCGGGGAGCTGTTTTTT. This translates into CSVQSGTGSTGELFF.

This clonotype was seen only a few times. The rearrangement links TRBV20-1 to TRBJ2-7; D is ambiguous. CDR1 and CDR2 from the germline V gene are DFQATT and SNEGSKA (reference sequence). The V end was cut by 3 bases, the J end by 2 bases, with 11 bases between. The CDR3 runs 13 residues. CDR3 amino acids: CSASSDHPYEQYF. In DNA form, the CDR3 reads TGCAGTGCTAGCTCGGACCATCCCTACGAGCAGTACTTC.

V gene TRBV12-3 or TRBV12-4 combines with J gene TRBJ1-6; D remains unclear. CDR3 length: 15 amino acids. V gave up 6 bases and J gave up 7 bases, with 16 bases separating them. This chain's CDR3 is CASSPLAARNSPLHF. The CDR3 bases are TGTGCCAGCAGCCCGCTGGCGGCGAGGAATTCACCCCTCCACTTT.

The rearrangement uses TRBV10-3 and TRBJ1-5; the D gene is possibly TRBD1 (5 bases). CDR3 length: 14 amino acids. Germline V CDR1 and CDR2: ENHRY, SYGVKD. Trimming pared 4 bases from V and 7 bases from J, leaving 14 bases between. The CDR3 loop is CAISGEARDQPQHF. The CDR3 DNA is TGTGCCATCAGTGGTGAGGCCAGGGACCAGCCCCAGCATTTT.

This clonotype was seen a few times. This chain uses TRBV29-1 with TRBJ2-4; TRBD1 matches 8 bases. The CDR3 sequence is 16 residues long. From germline, CDR1 is SQVTM and CDR2 ANQGSEA. The ends lost 3 bases at V and 0 bases at J; junction bases unmatched: 7. The DNA of the CDR3 is TGCAGCGTTGATGTCAGGGGGCGCCAAGCCAAAAACATTCAGTACTTC. It codes for CSVDVRGRQAKNIQYF.

This clonotype was recorded once. The J gene is TRBJ2-1, the V gene TRBV20-1; perhaps TRBD2 as D (6 bases). From germline, CDR1 is DFQATT and CDR2 SNEGSKA (reference sequence). Trimming stripped 6 bases from V and 14 bases from J, with 23 bases between. The CDR3 is made up of 13 amino acids. Written as DNA, the CDR3 is TGCAGTGCGACCCTCCAGGCGCGGGGTAGTGAGTTCTTC. Translated, it gives CSATLQARGSEFF.

As regards this clonotype: At one end, the junction sequence differs from germline, possibly due to a read error. The chain couples TRBV7-8 to TRBJ2-2; TRBD2 might be the D (5 bases). Germline assignment: CDR1 SGHVS and CDR2 FQNEAQ. The CDR3 spans 12 residues. CDR3 DNA: TGTGCCAGCAGCTTAGGTCTCGGGAAGCTGTTTTTT. Translated: CASSLGLGKLFF. Drawing the rest from reference TRBV7-8 and TRBJ2-2, the complete variable domain is GAGVSQSPRYKVAKRGQDVALRCDPISGHVSLFWYQQALGQGPEFLTYFQNEAQLDKSGLPSDRFFAERPEGSVSTLKIQRTQQEDSAVYLCASSLGLGKLFFGEGSRLTVL.

The table lists this clonotype with a few counts. The chain employs TRBV20-1 and TRBJ1-6; 8 nucleotides line up with TRBD1. This CDR3 comprises 13 residues. The ends lost 5 bases at V and 7 bases at J; junction bases unmatched: 4. The V gene's germline CDR1 is DFQATT and CDR2 SNEGSKA (reference sequence). CDR3 DNA: TGCAGTGCTCCGACAGGGGTGAATTCACCCCTCCACTTT. Amino acid sequence: CSAPTGVNSPLHF.

The chain uses TRBV7-2 and TRBJ2-7; D ambiguous. V lost 5 bases and J 7 bases, leaving 9 bases between the germline ends. Germline CDR1 reads SGHTA; CDR2 reads FQGNSA. The CDR3 consists of 11 residues. The CDR3 region has the DNA TGTGCCAGCAGCACGGCTTGGGAGCAGTACTTC. Protein: CASSTAWEQYF.